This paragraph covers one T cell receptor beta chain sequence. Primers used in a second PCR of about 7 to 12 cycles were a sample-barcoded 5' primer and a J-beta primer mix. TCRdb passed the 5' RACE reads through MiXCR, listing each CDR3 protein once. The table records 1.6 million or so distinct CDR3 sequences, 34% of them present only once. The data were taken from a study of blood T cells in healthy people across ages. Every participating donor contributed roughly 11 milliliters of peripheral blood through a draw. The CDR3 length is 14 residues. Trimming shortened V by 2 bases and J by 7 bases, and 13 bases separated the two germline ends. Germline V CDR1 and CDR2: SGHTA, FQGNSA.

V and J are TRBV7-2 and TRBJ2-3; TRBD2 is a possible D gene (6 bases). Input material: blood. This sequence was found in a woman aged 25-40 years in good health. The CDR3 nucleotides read TGTGCCAGCAGCTTATCATCGGGGGAATATACGCAGTATTTT. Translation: CASSLSSGEYTQYF.